This is a list of T cell receptor beta chains from one sample in a study of blood T cell repertoires in COVID-19. Only in-frame clones appear in the TCRdb table, and some are missing; sequencing was by immunoSEQ multiplex PCR. The sample contains some 300,000 clones, almost 90% of which appear only once. Specimen: peripheral blood. The receptors come from a woman in her forties with COVID-19, enrolled during active disease. Each CDR3 is given with its conserved first and last residue. The D gene is left open where the match is weak. Clone size is not always given. Where it is, it says once, few, many or a class for expanded clones.

D gene	V gene	clone size	J gene	CDR3 protein	CDR3 DNA
TRBD1	TRBV2	.	TRBJ2-6	CASSGQGVSSGANVLTF	TGTGCCAGCAGTGGGCAGGGGGTTAGCTCTGGGGCCAACGTCCTGACTTTC
TRBD1	TRBV19	once	TRBJ1-2	CASSVQGTTVYTF	TGTGCCAGTAGTGTACAGGGGACCACCGTCTACACCTTC
TRBD2	TRBV27	.	TRBJ2-3	CASSRIAGGPATDTQYF	TGTGCCAGCAGTAGGATAGCGGGAGGGCCAGCGACAGATACGCAGTATTTT
TRBD2	TRBV28	.	TRBJ2-2	CASSLSASGSLSGELFF	TGTGCCAGCAGTTTATCGGCTAGCGGGAGCTTGTCCGGGGAGCTGTTTTTT
TRBD1	TRBV3-1/TRBV3-2	.	TRBJ1-1	CASSLVQGARAFF	TGTGCCAGCAGCTTAGTACAGGGGGCACGGGCTTTCTTT
.	TRBV6-5	.	TRBJ1-1	CASSYSGTYTEAFF	TGTGCCAGCAGTTACTCCGGGACATACACTGAAGCTTTCTTT
.	TRBV28	.	TRBJ1-1	CASSIGGEGFTEAFF	TGTGCCAGCAGTATAGGAGGGGAAGGATTCACTGAAGCTTTCTTT
.	TRBV2	.	TRBJ1-3	CASSDRYPDSTSSGNTIYF	TGTGCCAGCAGTGACCGATATCCGGACAGTACGAGCTCTGGAAACACCATATATTTT
TRBD1	TRBV27	once	TRBJ2-1	CASSRLLSGTDNNEQFF	TGTGCCAGCAGTCGGCTGCTCTCCGGGACAGACAACAATGAGCAGTTCTTC
.	TRBV7-3	.	TRBJ1-2	CASSSEDSYGYTF	TGTGCCAGCAGCTCAGAAGACAGCTATGGCTACACCTTC
TRBD1	TRBV6-2/TRBV6-3	.	TRBJ1-5	CASSGQGGQPQHF	TGTGCCAGCAGCGGACAGGGCGGGCAGCCCCAGCATTTT
.	TRBV6-2/TRBV6-3	.	TRBJ1-6	CASSHSGGYPLHF	TGTGCCAGCAGCCACAGCGGGGGGTATCCCCTCCACTTT
.	TRBV5-4	.	TRBJ2-5	CASSTPRGEETQYF	TGTGCCAGCAGCACTCCCAGGGGGGAAGAGACCCAGTACTTC
TRBD2	TRBV19	once	TRBJ2-1	CASSIVFLRREMRNEQFF	TGTGCCAGTAGTATAGTATTTTTGAGGCGGGAGATGAGGAATGAGCAGTTCTTC
.	TRBV18	.	TRBJ2-5	CASSPGQPLQETQYF	TGTGCCAGCTCACCAGGGCAGCCCCTCCAAGAGACCCAGTACTTC
.	TRBV18	.	TRBJ2-7	CASSPARGRYEQYF	TGTGCCAGCTCACCGGCCAGGGGGAGGTACGAGCAGTACTTC
.	TRBV5-4	.	TRBJ1-2	CASSLPGGQGYTF	TGTGCCAGCAGCTTACCCGGGGGGCAAGGCTACACCTTC